This T cell receptor beta chain was documented in a study of T cell responses to AZD1222 COVID-19 vaccine. The study's findings and limits: Dominant at 160-218 and 743-854, vaccine-associated CD4 TCRs also spanned spike. No repertoire was sampled before or during the peak T cell response, only after it. Possibly, clonal diversity was underestimated; donors were largely white British and included more females.

V lost 1 base and J lost 6, with 5 bases in between. This CDR3 spans 12 amino acids. CDR1 and CDR2 from the germline V gene are SEHNR and FQNEAQ (reference sequence). Sequencing was performed with immunoSEQ multiplex PCR; in TCRdb, only in-frame clones are kept and a portion is missing. The sample gives roughly 140,000 clones, around 91% of which show up once; around 5.2% is in the top ten. As to this clone: Its antigen is undetermined.

This sequence was found in an adult in good health. The V and J genes are TRBV7-9 and TRBJ2-3, with D hard to call. The source was peripheral blood, collected on day 0 of AZD1222 vaccination. The CDR3 coding sequence is TGTGCCAGCAGCTTAGGTTTTGATACGCAGTATTTT. This sequence encodes CASSLGFDTQYF.